This T cell receptor beta chain stems from a study of graft-versus-host responses after intestinal transplantation. This CDR3 has 15 residues. Trimming took off 0 bases at V and 7 bases at J, with 14 bases between the two ends. Germline lookup yields CDR1 SGHDT and CDR2 YYEEEE. This clone appeared a few times. Its antigen remains unknown. TCRdb's table, derived via immunoSEQ multiplex PCR, lists solely in-frame clones and lacks some. The table has roughly 99,000 clones, approximately 90% seen once. V and J are TRBV5-6 and TRBJ2-1, with D perhaps TRBD1 (5 bases). Sequences were derived from unstimulated CD8+ T cells sorted from spleen or lymph node cells, sampled before transplant. This sequence originates from a human donor who was the organ donor for an intestinal transplant. CDR3 sequence: CASSLVGVARNEQFF. DNA of the CDR3: TGTGCCAGCAGCTTGGTAGGGGTGGCAAGGAATGAGCAGTTCTTC.